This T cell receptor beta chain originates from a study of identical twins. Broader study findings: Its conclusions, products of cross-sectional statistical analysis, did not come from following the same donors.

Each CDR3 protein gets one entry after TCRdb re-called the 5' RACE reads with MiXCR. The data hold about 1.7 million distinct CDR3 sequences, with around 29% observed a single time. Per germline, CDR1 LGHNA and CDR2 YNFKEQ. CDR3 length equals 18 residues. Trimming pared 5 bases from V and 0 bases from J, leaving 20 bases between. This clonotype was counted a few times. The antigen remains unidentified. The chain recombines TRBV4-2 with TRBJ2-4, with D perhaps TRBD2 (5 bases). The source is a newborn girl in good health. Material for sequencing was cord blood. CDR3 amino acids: CASSLKGPSLGAKNIQYF. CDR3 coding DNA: TGTGCCAGCAGCTTGAAGGGCCCTAGCCTAGGAGCCAAAAACATTCAGTACTTC.